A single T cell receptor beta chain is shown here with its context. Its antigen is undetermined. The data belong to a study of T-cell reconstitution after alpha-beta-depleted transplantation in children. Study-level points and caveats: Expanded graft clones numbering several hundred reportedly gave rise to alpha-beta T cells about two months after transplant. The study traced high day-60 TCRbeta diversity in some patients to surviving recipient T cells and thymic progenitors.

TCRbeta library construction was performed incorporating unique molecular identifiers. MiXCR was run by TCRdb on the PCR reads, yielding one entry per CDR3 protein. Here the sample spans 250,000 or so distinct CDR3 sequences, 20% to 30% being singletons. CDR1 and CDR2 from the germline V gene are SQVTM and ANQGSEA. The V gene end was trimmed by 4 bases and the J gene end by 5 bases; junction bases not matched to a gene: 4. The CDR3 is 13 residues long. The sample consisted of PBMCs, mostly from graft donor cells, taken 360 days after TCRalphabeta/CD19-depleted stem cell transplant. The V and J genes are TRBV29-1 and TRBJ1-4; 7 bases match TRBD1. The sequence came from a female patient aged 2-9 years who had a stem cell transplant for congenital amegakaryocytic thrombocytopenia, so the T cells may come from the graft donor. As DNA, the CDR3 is TGCAGCGTTGTGTCAGGGGGGAATGAAAAACTGTTTTTT. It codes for CSVVSGGNEKLFF.